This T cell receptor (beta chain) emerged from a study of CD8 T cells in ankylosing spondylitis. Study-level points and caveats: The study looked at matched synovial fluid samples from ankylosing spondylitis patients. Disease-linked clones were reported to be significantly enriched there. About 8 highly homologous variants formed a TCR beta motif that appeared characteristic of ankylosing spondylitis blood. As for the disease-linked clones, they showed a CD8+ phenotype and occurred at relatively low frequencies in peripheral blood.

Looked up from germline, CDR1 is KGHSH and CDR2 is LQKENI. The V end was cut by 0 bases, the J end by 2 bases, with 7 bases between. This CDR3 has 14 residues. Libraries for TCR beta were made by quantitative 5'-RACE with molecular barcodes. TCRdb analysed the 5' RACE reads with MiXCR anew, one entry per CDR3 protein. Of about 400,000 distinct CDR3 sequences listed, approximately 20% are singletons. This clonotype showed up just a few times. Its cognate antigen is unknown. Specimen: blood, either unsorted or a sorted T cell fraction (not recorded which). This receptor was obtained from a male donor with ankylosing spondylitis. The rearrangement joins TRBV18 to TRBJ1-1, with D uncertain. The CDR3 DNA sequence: TGTGCCAGCTCACCACCATTCCGAAACACTGAAGCTTTCTTT. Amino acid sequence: CASSPPFRNTEAFF.